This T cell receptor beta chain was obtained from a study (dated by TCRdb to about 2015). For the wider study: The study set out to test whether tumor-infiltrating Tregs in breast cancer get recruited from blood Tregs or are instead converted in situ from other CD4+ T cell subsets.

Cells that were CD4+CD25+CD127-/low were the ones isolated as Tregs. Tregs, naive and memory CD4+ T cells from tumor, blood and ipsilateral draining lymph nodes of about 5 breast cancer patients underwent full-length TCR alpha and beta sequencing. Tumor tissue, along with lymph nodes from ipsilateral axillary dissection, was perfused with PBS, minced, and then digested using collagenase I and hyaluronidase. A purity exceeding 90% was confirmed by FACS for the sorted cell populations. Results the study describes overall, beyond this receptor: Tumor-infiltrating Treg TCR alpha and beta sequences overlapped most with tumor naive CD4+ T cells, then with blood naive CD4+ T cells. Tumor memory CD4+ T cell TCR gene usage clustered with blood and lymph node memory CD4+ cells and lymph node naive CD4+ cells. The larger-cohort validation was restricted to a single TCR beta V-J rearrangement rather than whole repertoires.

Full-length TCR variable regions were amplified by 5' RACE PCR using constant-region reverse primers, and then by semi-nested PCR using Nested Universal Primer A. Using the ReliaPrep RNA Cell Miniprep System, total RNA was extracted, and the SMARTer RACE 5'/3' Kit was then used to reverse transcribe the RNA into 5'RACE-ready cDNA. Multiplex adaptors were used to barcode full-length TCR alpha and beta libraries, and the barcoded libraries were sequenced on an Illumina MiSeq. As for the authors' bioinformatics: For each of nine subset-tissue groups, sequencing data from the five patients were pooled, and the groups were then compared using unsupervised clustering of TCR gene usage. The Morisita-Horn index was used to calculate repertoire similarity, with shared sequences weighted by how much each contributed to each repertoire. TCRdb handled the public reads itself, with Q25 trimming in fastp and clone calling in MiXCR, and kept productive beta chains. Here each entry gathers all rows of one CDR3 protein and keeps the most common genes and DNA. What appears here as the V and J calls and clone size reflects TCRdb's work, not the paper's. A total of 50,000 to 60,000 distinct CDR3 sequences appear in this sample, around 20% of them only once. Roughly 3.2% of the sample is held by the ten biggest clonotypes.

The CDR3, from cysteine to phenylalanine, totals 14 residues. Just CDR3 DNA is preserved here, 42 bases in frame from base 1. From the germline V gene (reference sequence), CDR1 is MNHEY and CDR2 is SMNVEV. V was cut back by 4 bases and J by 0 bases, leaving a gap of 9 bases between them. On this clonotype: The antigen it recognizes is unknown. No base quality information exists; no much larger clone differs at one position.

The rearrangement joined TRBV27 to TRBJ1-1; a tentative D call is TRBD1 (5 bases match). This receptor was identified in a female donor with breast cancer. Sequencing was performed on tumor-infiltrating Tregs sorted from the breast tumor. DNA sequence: TGTGCCAGCAGTTCCCCAGGGATGAACACTGAAGCTTTCTTT. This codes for CASSSPGMNTEAFF.